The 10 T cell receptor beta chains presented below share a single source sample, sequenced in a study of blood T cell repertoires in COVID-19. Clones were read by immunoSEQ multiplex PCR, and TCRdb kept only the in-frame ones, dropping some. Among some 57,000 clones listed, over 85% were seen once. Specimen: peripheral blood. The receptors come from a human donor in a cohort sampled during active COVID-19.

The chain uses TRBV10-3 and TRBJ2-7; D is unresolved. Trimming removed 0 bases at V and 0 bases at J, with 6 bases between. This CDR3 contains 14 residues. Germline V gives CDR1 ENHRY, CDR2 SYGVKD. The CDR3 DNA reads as TGTGCCATCAGTGAGTCGAAGAGCTCCTACGAGCAGTACTTC. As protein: CAISESKSSYEQYF.

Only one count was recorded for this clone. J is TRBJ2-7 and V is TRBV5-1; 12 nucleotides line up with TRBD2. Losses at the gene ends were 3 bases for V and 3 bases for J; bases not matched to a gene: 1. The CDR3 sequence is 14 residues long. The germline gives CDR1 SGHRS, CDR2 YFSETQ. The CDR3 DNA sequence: TGCGCCAGCAGCTGGGGACTAGCGGGCTACGAGCAGTACTTC. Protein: CASSWGLAGYEQYF.

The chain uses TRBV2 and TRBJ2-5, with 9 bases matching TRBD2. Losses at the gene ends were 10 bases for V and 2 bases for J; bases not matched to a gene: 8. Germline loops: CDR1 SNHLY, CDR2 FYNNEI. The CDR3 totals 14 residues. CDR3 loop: CATRLAEGQETQYF. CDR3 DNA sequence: TGTGCCACAAGACTAGCGGAAGGACAAGAGACCCAGTACTTC.

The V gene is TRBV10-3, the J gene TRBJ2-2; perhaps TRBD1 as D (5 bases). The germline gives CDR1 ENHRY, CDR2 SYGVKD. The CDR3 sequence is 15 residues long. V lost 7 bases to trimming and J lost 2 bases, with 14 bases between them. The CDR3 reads CAITPAGQNTGELFF. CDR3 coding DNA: TGTGCCATCACCCCAGCTGGACAAAACACCGGGGAGCTGTTTTTT.

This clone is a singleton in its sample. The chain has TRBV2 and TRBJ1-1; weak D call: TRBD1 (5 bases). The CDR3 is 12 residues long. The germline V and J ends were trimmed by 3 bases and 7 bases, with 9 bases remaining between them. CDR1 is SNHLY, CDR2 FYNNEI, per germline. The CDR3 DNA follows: TGTGCCAGCAGTGAGTGGACAAATGAAGCTTTCTTT. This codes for CASSEWTNEAFF.

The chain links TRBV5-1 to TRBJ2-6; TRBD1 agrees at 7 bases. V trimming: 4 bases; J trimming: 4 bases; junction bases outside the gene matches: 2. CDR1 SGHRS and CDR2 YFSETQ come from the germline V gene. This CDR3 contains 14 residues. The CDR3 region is CASSRGRGANVLTF. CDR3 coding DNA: TGCGCCAGCAGCAGGGGGCGCGGGGCCAACGTCCTGACTTTC.

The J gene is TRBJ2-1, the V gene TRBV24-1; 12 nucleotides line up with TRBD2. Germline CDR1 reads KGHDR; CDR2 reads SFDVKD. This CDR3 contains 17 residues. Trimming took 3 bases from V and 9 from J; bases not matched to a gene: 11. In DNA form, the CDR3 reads TGTGCCACCAGTGATGGGCCCGGACTAGCGGGATCCGGTGAGCAGTTCTTC. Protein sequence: CATSDGPGLAGSGEQFF.

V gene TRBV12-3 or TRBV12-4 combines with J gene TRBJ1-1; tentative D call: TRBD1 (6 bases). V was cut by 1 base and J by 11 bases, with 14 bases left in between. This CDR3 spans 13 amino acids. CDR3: CASSLGEGGRAFF. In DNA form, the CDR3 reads TGTGCCAGCAGTTTAGGGGAGGGGGGGCGGGCTTTCTTT.

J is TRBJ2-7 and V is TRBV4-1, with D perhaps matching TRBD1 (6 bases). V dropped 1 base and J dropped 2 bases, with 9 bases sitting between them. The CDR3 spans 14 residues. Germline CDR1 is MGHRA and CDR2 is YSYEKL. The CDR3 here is CASSQVPGAYEQYF. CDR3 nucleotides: TGCGCCAGCAGCCAAGTCCCAGGGGCCTACGAGCAGTACTTC.

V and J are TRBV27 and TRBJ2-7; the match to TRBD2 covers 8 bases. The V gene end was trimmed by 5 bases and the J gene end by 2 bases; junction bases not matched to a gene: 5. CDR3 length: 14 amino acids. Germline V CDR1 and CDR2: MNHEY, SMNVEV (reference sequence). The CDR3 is CASSTSGATYEQYF. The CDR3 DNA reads TGTGCCAGCAGTACTAGCGGAGCGACCTACGAGCAGTACTTC.